Sequencing of this T cell receptor beta chain was carried out in a study of blood T cell repertoires in COVID-19. In the study overall: Acute-phase and convalescent COVID-19 samples originated in the United States, Italy and Spain. The analysed material was cDNA or gDNA that came from T cells, B-cell-depleted T cells, or PBMCs.

This CDR3 is 15 amino acids long. The V segment lost 6 bases and the J segment 3 bases; nucleotides outside the gene matches: 6. Germline V gives CDR1 LNHDA, CDR2 SQIVND (reference sequence). The method was immunoSEQ multiplex PCR; TCRdb's version includes in-frame clones alone and lacks a portion of them. Altogether around 70,000 clones are present, roughly three quarters being singletons, with the ten largest covering 21%. The material sequenced was peripheral blood. The chain carries TRBV19 and TRBJ1-5; the match to TRBD1 covers 9 bases. The clonotype originates from a man in his 70s with acute or convalescent COVID-19. The CDR3 sequence is CASSQGQGYNQPQHF. DNA for the CDR3: TGTGCCAGTAGCCAGGGACAGGGCTACAATCAGCCCCAGCATTTT.